A selection of T cell receptor beta chains follows, all from one sample in a study of blood T cell repertoires in COVID-19. This table comes from immunoSEQ multiplex PCR, and its TCRdb copy is limited to in-frame clones, with some not included. The sample has about 390,000 clones, around 87% seen once. The specimen sequenced was peripheral blood. These TCRs come from an older woman with COVID-19, enrolled during active disease. Each CDR3 is given with its conserved first and last residue. Each record gives: CDR3 DNA, CDR3 protein, V gene, J gene, D gene, clone size, CDR3 length. D genes are given only for firm matches. The size field is filled for only some rows; it gives once, few, many or a size class.

DNA: TGTGCCAGCAGCCAAGACTTAGTTGAGACCCAGTACTTC
CDR3: CASSQDLVETQYF
V: TRBV14
J: TRBJ2-5
D: .
size: .
length: 13

DNA: TGTGCCAGCAGTCCTACAGGGGGTTCACCCCTCCACTTT
CDR3: CASSPTGGSPLHF
V: TRBV12-3/TRBV12-4
J: TRBJ1-6
D: TRBD1
size: .
length: 13

DNA: TGTGCCAGCAGTGGGACAGGGTTCACCGGGGAGCTGTTTTTT
CDR3: CASSGTGFTGELFF
V: TRBV2
J: TRBJ2-2
D: TRBD1
size: .
length: 14

DNA: TGTGCCAGTAGTATAGGAGGAGGTGCCTCGGAACTCTATGGCTACACCTTC
CDR3: CASSIGGGASELYGYTF
V: TRBV19
J: TRBJ1-2
D: .
size: .
length: 17

DNA: TGCGCCAGCAGCTTGGTTGGGGGACTCAGTGAAGCTTTCTTT
CDR3: CASSLVGGLSEAFF
V: TRBV5-1
J: TRBJ1-1
D: .
size: .
length: 14

DNA: TGTGCCAGCAGATCGACTAGCCACAATGAGCAGTTCTTC
CDR3: CASRSTSHNEQFF
V: TRBV14
J: TRBJ2-1
D: TRBD2
size: few
length: 13

DNA: TGTGCCAGCAGCTTAGGGTCTGGTGTCGGAGTCACTGAAGCTTTCTTT
CDR3: CASSLGSGVGVTEAFF
V: TRBV11-3
J: TRBJ1-1
D: .
size: .
length: 16

DNA: TGTGCCAGCAGTTTCAGGGGCCGGGTCGAGCAGTACTTC
CDR3: CASSFRGRVEQYF
V: TRBV28
J: TRBJ2-7
D: .
size: .
length: 13

DNA: TGTGCCAGTAGTCCCCGGGACAGGGAGGGGACCCAGTACTTC
CDR3: CASSPRDREGTQYF
V: TRBV19
J: TRBJ2-5
D: TRBD1
size: .
length: 14

DNA: TGTGCCAGCAGCCAAGAGACAGGGGGCACTGAAGCTTTCTTT
CDR3: CASSQETGGTEAFF
V: TRBV14
J: TRBJ1-1
D: TRBD1
size: .
length: 14

DNA: TGTGCCAGCAGCCCACAGGGGGCGAACTATGGCTACACCTTC
CDR3: CASSPQGANYGYTF
V: TRBV6-5
J: TRBJ1-2
D: TRBD1
size: .
length: 14

DNA: TGTGCCAGCAGCTCGGACAGATTCAATGAGCAGTTCTTC
CDR3: CASSSDRFNEQFF
V: TRBV7-3
J: TRBJ2-1
D: .
size: .
length: 13

DNA: TGTGCCAGCCAAGGAGGGTCGGCTGCTTTCTTT
CDR3: CASQGGSAAFF
V: TRBV6-5
J: TRBJ1-1
D: .
size: few
length: 11

DNA: TGCGCCAGCAGCTTGGCCCCAGCAGGGGGAAGTCAGCCCCAGCATTTT
CDR3: CASSLAPAGGSQPQHF
V: TRBV5-1
J: TRBJ1-5
D: TRBD1
size: once
length: 16

DNA: TGTGCCAGCAGCCAGGGGGAGGGGCGACCCGGGGAGCTGTTTTTT
CDR3: CASSQGEGRPGELFF
V: TRBV4-2
J: TRBJ2-2
D: TRBD2
size: once
length: 15

DNA: TGTGCCAGCTCACCAGGCGGGGGGGCAGATACGCAGTATTTT
CDR3: CASSPGGGADTQYF
V: TRBV18
J: TRBJ2-3
D: TRBD2
size: .
length: 14

DNA: TGCGCCAGCAGCCAAGCCCAGGGGACCCGCCTAGATACGCAGTATTTT
CDR3: CASSQAQGTRLDTQYF
V: TRBV4-1
J: TRBJ2-3
D: .
size: .
length: 16

DNA: TGTGCCAGTAGTGTCCAGGTAGGGGTCGAGCAGTACTTC
CDR3: CASSVQVGVEQYF
V: TRBV19
J: TRBJ2-7
D: .
size: .
length: 13

DNA: TGTGCCAGCAGTCCCCGGTGGATAGCGGGTACTCTGAGGGCCTACGAGCAGTACTTC
CDR3: CASSPRWIAGTLRAYEQYF
V: TRBV12-1
J: TRBJ2-7
D: .
size: .
length: 19

DNA: TGCGCCAGCAGCTTAGGGGAGGGGGGAAGGTACAATGAGCAGTTCTTC
CDR3: CASSLGEGGRYNEQFF
V: TRBV5-1
J: TRBJ2-1
D: .
size: .
length: 16

DNA: TGTGCCAGCTCCCGGGAGCTGAACACTGAAGCTTTCTTT
CDR3: CASSRELNTEAFF
V: TRBV18
J: TRBJ1-1
D: .
size: .
length: 13

DNA: TGCGCCAGCAGCTTTTTCCCGGGGTCCACAGGGTCGGGAAACACTGAAGCTTTCTTT
CDR3: CASSFFPGSTGSGNTEAFF
V: TRBV5-1
J: TRBJ1-1
D: .
size: once
length: 19

DNA: TGTGCCAGCTCACCAGGGGGGGTTGAAAAACTGTTTTTT
CDR3: CASSPGGVEKLFF
V: TRBV18
J: TRBJ1-4
D: .
size: .
length: 13

DNA: TGTGCCAGTAGGACGACAGGGATAGGTTCACCCCTCCACTTT
CDR3: CASRTTGIGSPLHF
V: TRBV19
J: TRBJ1-6
D: TRBD1
size: .
length: 14

DNA: TGTGCCAGCAGTTCGACAGATTCCTACACCTTC
CDR3: CASSSTDSYTF
V: TRBV28
J: TRBJ1-2
D: .
size: few
length: 11

DNA: TGTGCCAGCAGCTTATTAGGGAGGGGGCCCCAGCATTTT
CDR3: CASSLLGRGPQHF
V: TRBV7-8
J: TRBJ1-5
D: .
size: .
length: 13

DNA: TGCAGCGTTGTCTCTTCTGGAAACACCATATATTTT
CDR3: CSVVSSGNTIYF
V: TRBV29-1
J: TRBJ1-3
D: .
size: .
length: 12

DNA: TGTGCCAGCAGCCGGGACACTTCTGGGGCCAACGTCCTGACTTTC
CDR3: CASSRDTSGANVLTF
V: TRBV6-6
J: TRBJ2-6
D: .
size: once
length: 15

DNA: TGTGCCAGCAGCTTTAGGGGACAGGGCCAGAATGGCTACACCTTC
CDR3: CASSFRGQGQNGYTF
V: TRBV7-9
J: TRBJ1-2
D: TRBD1
size: .
length: 15

DNA: TGTGCCAGCAGCCAAGCCCCCGACAGGCTCTCTGGAAACACCATATATTTT
CDR3: CASSQAPDRLSGNTIYF
V: TRBV4-2
J: TRBJ1-3
D: .
size: .
length: 17

DNA: TGCAGCGTTAGTGACCCGACCTCGGGTGGCTACACCTTC
CDR3: CSVSDPTSGGYTF
V: TRBV29-1
J: TRBJ1-2
D: .
size: few
length: 13

DNA: TGCGCCAGCAGCCCGACAGGGGGAAACTATGGCTACACCTTC
CDR3: CASSPTGGNYGYTF
V: TRBV5-1
J: TRBJ1-2
D: TRBD1
size: once
length: 14

DNA: TGTGCCACCAGTGACCCGACAGGAGGACAGCCCCAGCATTTT
CDR3: CATSDPTGGQPQHF
V: TRBV24-1
J: TRBJ1-5
D: .
size: once
length: 14

DNA: TGTGCCTGGAGTGTAGGGGGAAGTGAAAAACTGTTTTTT
CDR3: CAWSVGGSEKLFF
V: TRBV30
J: TRBJ1-4
D: .
size: .
length: 13

DNA: TGTGCCAGCAGCCAAGCTCCGGGAGCTTCCCGAAGCTACACCTTC
CDR3: CASSQAPGASRSYTF
V: TRBV3-1/TRBV3-2
J: TRBJ1-2
D: .
size: .
length: 15

DNA: TGTGCCAGCAGCGTCGACAGGGGGCGGGGCACTGAAGCTTTCTTT
CDR3: CASSVDRGRGTEAFF
V: TRBV5-4
J: TRBJ1-1
D: TRBD1
size: .
length: 15

DNA: TGTGCCAGCAGTGAAGCACCCCCTCGGTTTTCACCCCTCCACTTT
CDR3: CASSEAPPRFSPLHF
V: TRBV6-1
J: TRBJ1-6
D: .
size: few
length: 15

DNA: TGTGCCAGTTTACCGGGACAGGGATCCGGAAACACCATATATTTT
CDR3: CASLPGQGSGNTIYF
V: TRBV19
J: TRBJ1-3
D: TRBD1
size: .
length: 15

DNA: TGTGCCAGCGGCTACCGGACAGACAATCAGCCCCAGCATTTT
CDR3: CASGYRTDNQPQHF
V: TRBV6-6
J: TRBJ1-5
D: .
size: .
length: 14

DNA: TGTGCCAGCAGCGTAATGAGCGGACAGGGCTACGAGCAGTACTTC
CDR3: CASSVMSGQGYEQYF
V: TRBV9
J: TRBJ2-7
D: TRBD1
size: .
length: 15

DNA: TGTGCCAGCAGCCCCCGGACAGGAAACACCGGGGAGCTGTTTTTT
CDR3: CASSPRTGNTGELFF
V: TRBV7-6
J: TRBJ2-2
D: TRBD1
size: .
length: 15

DNA: TGTGCCAGCAGCTTAGAGGTCAGGATGTCACCCCTCCACTTT
CDR3: CASSLEVRMSPLHF
V: TRBV7-9
J: TRBJ1-6
D: .
size: .
length: 14

DNA: TGTGCCAGCAGTCAGCCGGGACAGGGAAAAACTAATGAAAAACTGTTTTTT
CDR3: CASSQPGQGKTNEKLFF
V: TRBV6-6
J: TRBJ1-4
D: TRBD1
size: .
length: 17

DNA: TGTGCCAGCAGTGGATGGGGGCGTCAAACCGGGGAGCTGTTTTTT
CDR3: CASSGWGRQTGELFF
V: TRBV2
J: TRBJ2-2
D: .
size: .
length: 15

DNA: TGTGCCAGCAGTCTACAGGGGAACACCGGGGAGCTGTTTTTT
CDR3: CASSLQGNTGELFF
V: TRBV5-4
J: TRBJ2-2
D: .
size: .
length: 14

DNA: TGTGCCAGCTTCCGGGGTGACTATGGCTACACCTTC
CDR3: CASFRGDYGYTF
V: TRBV5-4
J: TRBJ1-2
D: .
size: .
length: 12

DNA: TGTGCCACCAGCAGAGAAGGGCGGGAATTGCCCCAGCATTTT
CDR3: CATSREGRELPQHF
V: TRBV15
J: TRBJ1-5
D: .
size: once
length: 14

DNA: TGTGCCAGCAGACCCACAGGGGTCAATGAGCAGTTCTTC
CDR3: CASRPTGVNEQFF
V: TRBV12-3/TRBV12-4
J: TRBJ2-1
D: TRBD1
size: .
length: 13

DNA: TGCGCCAGCAGCTCCTCCGGGACAGGGGGATCCTATAATTCACCCCTCCACTTT
CDR3: CASSSSGTGGSYNSPLHF
V: TRBV5-1
J: TRBJ1-6
D: TRBD1
size: .
length: 18

DNA: TGTGCCAGCAGCGTTCGGGGGGGACTAGGAACCTACGAGCAGTACTTC
CDR3: CASSVRGGLGTYEQYF
V: TRBV9
J: TRBJ2-7
D: TRBD2
size: .
length: 16

DNA: TGTGCCAGCAGTTTAGGGGCCCGCAATCAGCCCCAGCATTTT
CDR3: CASSLGARNQPQHF
V: TRBV28
J: TRBJ1-5
D: .
size: .
length: 14

DNA: TGCGCCAGCTGCCTGTTTCAGGGGGCGAGCGAGCAGTACTTC
CDR3: CASCLFQGASEQYF
V: TRBV5-1
J: TRBJ2-7
D: TRBD1
size: few
length: 14

DNA: TGTGCCAGCAGCTTAACCCTCACAGGGATGACTGAAGCTTTCTTT
CDR3: CASSLTLTGMTEAFF
V: TRBV7-3
J: TRBJ1-1
D: .
size: few
length: 15

DNA: TGTGCCAGCAGTGCGACAGGAAACTATGGCTACACCTTC
CDR3: CASSATGNYGYTF
V: TRBV27
J: TRBJ1-2
D: .
size: few
length: 13

DNA: TGTGCCAGCTCCCCTGCCCGGGACAGGGGGTTTTACAATGAGCAGTTCTTC
CDR3: CASSPARDRGFYNEQFF
V: TRBV18
J: TRBJ2-1
D: TRBD1
size: .
length: 17